This entry is about one T cell receptor beta chain. As yet, its antigen is unknown. At one end the junction does not follow the germline gene, possibly because of a read error. This entry comes from a study of response to subunit inactivated influenza vaccine. TCRdb recomputed calls from the RT-PCR reads with MiXCR, one row per CDR3 protein. The sample shows about 180,000 distinct CDR3 sequences, around a tenth of them seen only once. Findings and caveats of the study: Authors proposed each seasonal influenza vaccination draws in few new T cells.

The CDR3 is made up of 12 amino acids. Germline V gene data show CDR1 as LNHDA and CDR2 as SQIVND (reference sequence). This TCR derives from a man in his fifties or sixties who received an inactivated influenza vaccine. Material: non-naive T cells sorted from PBMCs, obtained on the day of vaccination. The rearrangement uses TRBV19 and TRBJ2-1; D unresolved. The CDR3 reads CASSIAYNEQLF. Here the CDR3 DNA reads TGTGCCAGTAGTATCGCCTACAATGAGCAGTTATTC.